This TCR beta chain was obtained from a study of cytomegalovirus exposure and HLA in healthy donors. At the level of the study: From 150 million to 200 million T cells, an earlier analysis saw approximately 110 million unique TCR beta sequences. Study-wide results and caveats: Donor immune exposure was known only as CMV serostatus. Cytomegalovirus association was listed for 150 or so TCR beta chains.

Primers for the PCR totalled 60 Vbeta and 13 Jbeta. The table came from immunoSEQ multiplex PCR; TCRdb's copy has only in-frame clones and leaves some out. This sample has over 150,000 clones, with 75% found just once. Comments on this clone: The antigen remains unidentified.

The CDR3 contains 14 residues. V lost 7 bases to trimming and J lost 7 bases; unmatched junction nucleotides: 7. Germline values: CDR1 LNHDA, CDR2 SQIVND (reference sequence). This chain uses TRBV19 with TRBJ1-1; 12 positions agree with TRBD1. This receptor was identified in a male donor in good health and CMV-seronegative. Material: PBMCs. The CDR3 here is CASIRGQGAGEAFF. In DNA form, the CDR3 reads TGTGCCAGTATACGGGGACAGGGGGCGGGTGAAGCTTTCTTT.